A selection of T cell receptor beta chains follows, all from one sample in a study. TCRdb analysed the 5' RACE reads with MiXCR anew, one entry per CDR3 protein. This sample has 30,000 or so distinct CDR3 sequences, with around 22% found just once. The sequenced sample was memory CD4+ T cells sorted from blood. These receptors came from a female donor with breast cancer. The CDR3 runs from the conserved cysteine through the conserved F or W. Fields, in order: V gene, CDR3 length, D gene, clone size, J gene, CDR3 DNA, CDR3 protein. A D gene is named only where the DNA matches it firmly. Only part of the rows carry a size: once, few, many, or a class if the clone is expanded.

v_call: TRBV5-8; cdr3_length: 12; d_call: .; clone_size: .; j_call: TRBJ1-5; cdr3_nt: TGTGCCAGCACCTACACCAATCAGCCCCAGCATTTT; cdr3_aa: CASTYTNQPQHF
v_call: TRBV28; cdr3_length: 15; d_call: TRBD1; clone_size: .; j_call: TRBJ1-6; cdr3_nt: TGTGCCAGCAGTTCCCTGCAGGGGGCCAATTCACCCCTCCACTTT; cdr3_aa: CASSSLQGANSPLHF
v_call: TRBV13; cdr3_length: 16; d_call: TRBD2; clone_size: .; j_call: TRBJ2-3; cdr3_nt: TGTGCCAGCAGCGCAAGACTAGCGGGGGGCACAGATACGCAGTATTTT; cdr3_aa: CASSARLAGGTDTQYF
v_call: TRBV3-1; cdr3_length: 15; d_call: TRBD1; clone_size: few; j_call: TRBJ2-3; cdr3_nt: TGTGCCAGCAGCCAAGGAGGGGGCTCGGCAGATACGCAGTATTTT; cdr3_aa: CASSQGGGSADTQYF
v_call: TRBV7-9; cdr3_length: 12; d_call: .; clone_size: .; j_call: TRBJ2-4; cdr3_nt: TGTGCCAGCAGCATCTCCAAAAACATTCAGTACTTC; cdr3_aa: CASSISKNIQYF
v_call: TRBV4-1; cdr3_length: 16; d_call: TRBD1; clone_size: many; j_call: TRBJ2-1; cdr3_nt: TGCGCCAGCAGCCTCCGACAGGGGGCTTTGAACAATGAGCAGTTCTTC; cdr3_aa: CASSLRQGALNNEQFF
v_call: TRBV9; cdr3_length: 16; d_call: .; clone_size: .; j_call: TRBJ1-4; cdr3_nt: TGTGCCAGCAGCGTAGCCGACGGCGCGGTCAATGAAAAACTGTTTTTT; cdr3_aa: CASSVADGAVNEKLFF
v_call: TRBV12-3/TRBV12-4; cdr3_length: 14; d_call: TRBD2; clone_size: many; j_call: TRBJ2-7; cdr3_nt: TGTGCCAGCAGTCCACTAGCGGGGGCCTACGAGCAGTACTTC; cdr3_aa: CASSPLAGAYEQYF
v_call: TRBV5-1; cdr3_length: 18; d_call: TRBD2; clone_size: .; j_call: TRBJ2-2; cdr3_nt: TGCGCCAGCAGCCTTGAGGGTAGCGGGGGCCCGTACACCGGGGAGCTGTTTTTT; cdr3_aa: CASSLEGSGGPYTGELFF
v_call: TRBV5-1; cdr3_length: 12; d_call: .; clone_size: few; j_call: TRBJ2-5; cdr3_nt: TGCGCCAGCAGCTTGGGCTCGGAGACCCAGTACTTC; cdr3_aa: CASSLGSETQYF
v_call: TRBV5-6; cdr3_length: 15; d_call: .; clone_size: .; j_call: TRBJ2-1; cdr3_nt: TGTGCCAGCAGCTTGCCCAGCGGGACATCCAATGAGCAGTTCTTC; cdr3_aa: CASSLPSGTSNEQFF
v_call: TRBV20-1; cdr3_length: 12; d_call: .; clone_size: many; j_call: TRBJ1-1; cdr3_nt: TGCAGTGCTAGTAAGGGTGACGGATCGGCTTTCTTT; cdr3_aa: CSASKGDGSAFF
v_call: TRBV6-1; cdr3_length: 15; d_call: .; clone_size: few; j_call: TRBJ1-2; cdr3_nt: TGTGCCAGCAGTGAATATGGCAGCCTAAACTATGGCTACACCTTC; cdr3_aa: CASSEYGSLNYGYTF
v_call: TRBV6-5; cdr3_length: 16; d_call: TRBD1; clone_size: few; j_call: TRBJ2-7; cdr3_nt: TGTGCCAGCAGTTACGCCCCAGGGGGTGTGAGGTCCGAGCAGTACTTC; cdr3_aa: CASSYAPGGVRSEQYF
v_call: TRBV2; cdr3_length: 13; d_call: .; clone_size: few; j_call: TRBJ2-5; cdr3_nt: TGTGCCAGCAGACTTCCACCCTCGGAGACCCAGTACTTC; cdr3_aa: CASRLPPSETQYF
v_call: TRBV4-3; cdr3_length: 14; d_call: .; clone_size: many; j_call: TRBJ2-5; cdr3_nt: TGCGCCAGCAGCCAAGCCGCAGGGGGGGGGACCCAGTACTTC; cdr3_aa: CASSQAAGGGTQYF
v_call: TRBV7-3; cdr3_length: 14; d_call: .; clone_size: few; j_call: TRBJ2-3; cdr3_nt: TGTGCCAGCAGCTTATACCCAGGGACAGATACGCAGTATTTT; cdr3_aa: CASSLYPGTDTQYF
v_call: TRBV28; cdr3_length: 16; d_call: .; clone_size: .; j_call: TRBJ2-4; cdr3_nt: TGTGCCAGCAGCGGACGTCGGGCGGGAGCCAAAAACATTCAGTACTTC; cdr3_aa: CASSGRRAGAKNIQYF
v_call: TRBV5-4; cdr3_length: 15; d_call: .; clone_size: few; j_call: TRBJ2-1; cdr3_nt: TGTGCCAGCAGCCTGGACTGGGGTCGCTACAATGAGCAGTTCTTC; cdr3_aa: CASSLDWGRYNEQFF
v_call: TRBV7-8; cdr3_length: 14; d_call: .; clone_size: many; j_call: TRBJ2-1; cdr3_nt: TGTGCCAGCAGCTTGGTAGCTTCCTACAATGAGCAGTTCTTC; cdr3_aa: CASSLVASYNEQFF
v_call: TRBV10-3; cdr3_length: 15; d_call: TRBD1; clone_size: few; j_call: TRBJ1-5; cdr3_nt: TGTGCCGTCCGTAAGGACAGGAACTGGGATCAGCCCCAGCATTTT; cdr3_aa: CAVRKDRNWDQPQHF
v_call: TRBV7-9; cdr3_length: 14; d_call: .; clone_size: many; j_call: TRBJ2-2; cdr3_nt: TGTGCCAGCAGCTTCACAGAGGGTAACGGGGAGCTGTTTTTT; cdr3_aa: CASSFTEGNGELFF
v_call: TRBV6-5; cdr3_length: 13; d_call: TRBD2; clone_size: .; j_call: TRBJ2-1; cdr3_nt: TGTGCCAGCAGCAGCGGGGCTATCAATGAGCAGTTCTTC; cdr3_aa: CASSSGAINEQFF
v_call: TRBV6-5; cdr3_length: 16; d_call: .; clone_size: many; j_call: TRBJ2-2; cdr3_nt: TGTGCCAGCAGTTCCGCCGGGACTCAGAACACCGGGGAGCTGTTTTTT; cdr3_aa: CASSSAGTQNTGELFF
v_call: TRBV4-2; cdr3_length: 15; d_call: TRBD1; clone_size: few; j_call: TRBJ1-5; cdr3_nt: TGTGCCAGCAGCCTCCGGGACAGGAGCAATCAGCCCCAGCATTTT; cdr3_aa: CASSLRDRSNQPQHF
v_call: TRBV4-1; cdr3_length: 15; d_call: TRBD1; clone_size: few; j_call: TRBJ2-2; cdr3_nt: TGCGCCAGCAGCTTCCGGGACAGGGCCACCGGGGAGCTGTTTTTT; cdr3_aa: CASSFRDRATGELFF
v_call: TRBV4-3; cdr3_length: 16; d_call: TRBD1; clone_size: few; j_call: TRBJ2-6; cdr3_nt: TGCGCCAGCAGCCAAGACGGGACAGCTGGGGCCAACGTCCTGACTTTC; cdr3_aa: CASSQDGTAGANVLTF
v_call: TRBV25-1; cdr3_length: 15; d_call: .; clone_size: few; j_call: TRBJ1-2; cdr3_nt: TGTGCCAGCAGCACCACGCCAAGCCCTAACTATGGCTACACCTTC; cdr3_aa: CASSTTPSPNYGYTF
v_call: TRBV5-1; cdr3_length: 15; d_call: TRBD1; clone_size: few; j_call: TRBJ2-1; cdr3_nt: TGCGCCAGCAGCTCCGGGGGGACAGGGGTAGCTGAGCAGTTCTTC; cdr3_aa: CASSSGGTGVAEQFF
v_call: TRBV6-2/TRBV6-3; cdr3_length: 14; d_call: TRBD2; clone_size: .; j_call: TRBJ2-7; cdr3_nt: TGTGCCTGCAGAGGGCTAGCGGGAGCCTACGAGCAGTACTTC; cdr3_aa: CACRGLAGAYEQYF
v_call: TRBV9; cdr3_length: 16; d_call: .; clone_size: .; j_call: TRBJ2-6; cdr3_nt: TGTGCCGGCAGCGTGGGGACCCGCTCTGGGGCCAACGTCCTGACTTTC; cdr3_aa: CAGSVGTRSGANVLTF
v_call: TRBV15; cdr3_length: 18; d_call: .; clone_size: .; j_call: TRBJ1-1; cdr3_nt: TGTGCCACCAGCAGAGATAGAGGCCAGGGAATCGGGGGCACTGAAGCTTTCTTT; cdr3_aa: CATSRDRGQGIGGTEAFF
v_call: TRBV7-9; cdr3_length: 12; d_call: .; clone_size: many; j_call: TRBJ1-2; cdr3_nt: TGTGCCAGCAGCCCTCGCGGGATTGGCTACACCTTC; cdr3_aa: CASSPRGIGYTF
v_call: TRBV4-2; cdr3_length: 15; d_call: .; clone_size: many; j_call: TRBJ2-1; cdr3_nt: TGTGCCAGCAGCCAGGCGGCCGAATCCTACAATGAGCAGTTCTTC; cdr3_aa: CASSQAAESYNEQFF
v_call: TRBV5-1; cdr3_length: 11; d_call: .; clone_size: many; j_call: TRBJ2-7; cdr3_nt: TGCGCCAGCAGCGACAAAAACGAGCAGTACTTC; cdr3_aa: CASSDKNEQYF
v_call: TRBV4-1; cdr3_length: 19; d_call: TRBD2; clone_size: few; j_call: TRBJ2-2; cdr3_nt: TGCGCCAGCAGCCAGGGAGAGAGCAGACGGGGGGGGGCCTCCGGGGAGCTGTTTTTT; cdr3_aa: CASSQGESRRGGASGELFF
v_call: TRBV24-1; cdr3_length: 16; d_call: .; clone_size: .; j_call: TRBJ1-1; cdr3_nt: TGTGCCACCAGTCTCCTCTCTCTTCGGGGGGAGAGTGAAGCTTTCTTT; cdr3_aa: CATSLLSLRGESEAFF
v_call: TRBV9; cdr3_length: 14; d_call: .; clone_size: few; j_call: TRBJ2-7; cdr3_nt: TGTGCCAGCAGCGTAGGCGGGGTAGGCTCCGAGCAGTACTTC; cdr3_aa: CASSVGGVGSEQYF